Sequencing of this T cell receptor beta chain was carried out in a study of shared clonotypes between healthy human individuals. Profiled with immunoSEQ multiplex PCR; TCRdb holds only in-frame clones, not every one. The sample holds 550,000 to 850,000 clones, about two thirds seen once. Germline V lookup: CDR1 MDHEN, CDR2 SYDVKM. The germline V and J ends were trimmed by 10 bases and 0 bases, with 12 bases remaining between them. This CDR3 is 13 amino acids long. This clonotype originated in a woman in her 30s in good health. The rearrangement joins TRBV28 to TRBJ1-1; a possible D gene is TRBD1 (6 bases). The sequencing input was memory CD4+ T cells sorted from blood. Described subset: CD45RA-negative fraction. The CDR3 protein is CATRQEMNTEAFF. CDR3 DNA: TGTGCCACCAGACAGGAGATGAACACTGAAGCTTTCTTT. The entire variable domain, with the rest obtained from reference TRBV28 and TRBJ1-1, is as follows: DVKVTQSSRYLVKRTGEKVFLECVQDMDHENMFWYRQDPGLGLRLIYFSYDVKMKEKGDIPEGYSVSREKKERFSLILESASTNQTSMYLCATRQEMNTEAFFGQGTRLTVV.